This T cell receptor beta chain derives from a study of blood T cell repertoires in COVID-19. Study summary: The analysed material was cDNA or gDNA that came from T cells, B-cell-depleted T cells, or PBMCs.

The CDR3 is made up of 15 amino acids. V shed 6 bases, J shed 4 bases, and the junction held 9 bases outside the gene matches. Germline CDR1 reads SGHRS; CDR2 reads YFSETQ. Authors' methods: By means of reference gene primer amplification, nucleated cell counts were estimated. Some clones are missing from TCRdb's copy, which holds only in-frame ones; the method was immunoSEQ multiplex PCR. D and trimming were read from the DNA, whereas the V and J calls and clone size are those reported in that table. The table records about 220,000 clones, approximately 80% of them present only once. The chain links TRBV5-1 to TRBJ2-1; 8 nucleotides match TRBD2. The sequencing sample was made of peripheral blood. This sequence was found in a man aged 30-40 years with active or convalescent COVID-19. CDR3 coding DNA: TGCGCCAGCACCTGGGGGGGACTAGAATACAATGAGCAGTTCTTC. Its translation is CASTWGGLEYNEQFF.